This TCR beta chain was identified during a study of blood T cell repertoires in COVID-19. About the study: COVID-19 samples collected from the United States, Italy and Spain covered acute and convalescent phases. The analysed material was cDNA or gDNA that came from T cells, B-cell-depleted T cells, or PBMCs.

V shed 2 bases and J shed 5 bases, with 10 bases lying between them. This CDR3 comprises 13 residues. Per the germline V gene, CDR1 is SGHTA and CDR2 is FQGTGA. Enrolled through a virtual design, the participants were between 18 and 89 years of age and came from about two dozen US areas. In assigning cohorts, the study relied on participant-reported clinical history. Produced via immunoSEQ multiplex PCR; TCRdb's table is partial and in-frame only. The repertoire includes hundreds of thousands of clones, roughly 87% of them detected once, and about 5.5% sits in the top ten. V usage is TRBV7-3 and J usage is TRBJ2-7; possibly TRBD2 for D (5 bases). The sample consisted of PBMCs or T cells enriched from blood (not recorded which). The clonotype comes from a woman between 40 and 55 years old who had recovered from COVID-19. The DNA of the CDR3 is TGTGCCAGCAGCTTAGGAGGAGTGGACGAGCAGTACTTC. This sequence encodes CASSLGGVDEQYF.